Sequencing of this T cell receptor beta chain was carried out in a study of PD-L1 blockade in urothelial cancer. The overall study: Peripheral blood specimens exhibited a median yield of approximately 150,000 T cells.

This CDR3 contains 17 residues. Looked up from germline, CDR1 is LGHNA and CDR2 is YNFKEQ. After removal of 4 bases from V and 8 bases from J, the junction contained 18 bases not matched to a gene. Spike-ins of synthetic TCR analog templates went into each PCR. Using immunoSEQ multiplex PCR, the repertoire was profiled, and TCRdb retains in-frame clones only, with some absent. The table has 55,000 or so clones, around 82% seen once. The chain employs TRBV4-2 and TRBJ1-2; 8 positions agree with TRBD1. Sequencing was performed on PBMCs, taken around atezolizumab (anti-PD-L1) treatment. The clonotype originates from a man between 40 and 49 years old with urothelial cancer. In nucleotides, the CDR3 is TGTGCCAGCAGCCGAGTCGCGGGACAGGTATCACCGGGGGGCTACACCTTC. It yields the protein CASSRVAGQVSPGGYTF.